Each of the 20 T cell receptor beta chains below was sequenced from the same sample in a study of regulatory T cells in long-lasting Graves disease. Assembly of TCR beta libraries relied on iRepertoire HTBI primers together with Arm-PCR of CDR3 regions. TCRdb reprocessed the multiplex PCR reads with MiXCR, giving one entry per CDR3 protein. This table has about 470,000 distinct CDR3 sequences, around 14% appearing once. Time point reported: newly diagnosed GD, antithyroid drugs for less than 3 months. PBMC-derived RNA was used for the TCR library. This sample also belongs to another study, concerning T cells in Graves' hyperthyroidism and ophthalmopathy.

Sequenced material: peripheral blood mononuclear cells (PBMCs), taken at new diagnosis, from a patient treated with antithyroid drugs. These receptors were obtained from a woman in her twenties or thirties with Graves disease.

This clonotype was observed a handful of times. The rearrangement joins TRBV5-4 to TRBJ2-1; TRBD1 might be the D (5 bases). The germline CDR1 and CDR2 sequences are SGHNT and YYREEE (reference sequence). V gave up 4 bases and J gave up 3 bases, with 8 bases separating them. The CDR3 contains 13 residues. The CDR3, as DNA: TGTGCCAGCAGCCCGCAGGGCTACAATGAGCAGTTCTTC. It is translated as CASSPQGYNEQFF.

This clonotype was counted a few times. The V call is TRBV9, the J call TRBJ2-3; D remains unclear. The CDR3 consists of 15 residues. The germline V and J ends were trimmed by 0 bases and 0 bases, with 8 bases remaining between them. CDR1 SGDLS and CDR2 YYNGEE come from the germline V gene. This CDR3 reads CASSVDGPSTDTQYF. The CDR3 DNA reads TGTGCCAGCAGCGTAGACGGCCCAAGCACAGATACGCAGTATTTT.

This clonotype was recorded at least ten times. The rearrangement uses TRBV10-1 and TRBJ2-2, with D perhaps matching TRBD1 (6 bases). From germline, CDR1 is WNHNN and CDR2 SYGVQD (reference sequence). The CDR3 length is 15 residues. The ends were cut back, 2 bases at V and 8 bases at J, with 15 bases in the middle. The CDR3 nucleotides read TGCGCCAGCAGTGAGGGGACAACGGGTCGTGGGGAGCTGTTTTTT. Amino acids: CASSEGTTGRGELFF.

DNA for the CDR3: TGTGCCAGCAGCCCAGGACTAGCGGGAGCACAAGAGACCCAGTACTTC. As protein: CASSPGLAGAQETQYF. This chain joins TRBV9 and TRBJ2-5; 13 nucleotides line up with TRBD2. This CDR3 has 16 residues. The germline gives CDR1 SGDLS, CDR2 YYNGEE. V was clipped by 4 bases and J by 2 bases; unmatched bases: 5.

At least ten counts were recorded for this clonotype. V usage is TRBV7-3 and J usage is TRBJ2-2; 11 bases match TRBD2. Germline CDR1 is SGHTA and CDR2 is FQGTGA. CDR3 size: 16 residues. V was clipped by 5 bases and J by 5 bases; unmatched bases: 7. The CDR3 DNA reads TGTGCCAGCAGCACCACTAGCGGGAGAGGGACCGGGGAGCTGTTTTTT. Translated: CASSTTSGRGTGELFF.

V usage is TRBV24-1 and J usage is TRBJ1-4, with TRBD1 identical over 8 bases. Trimming removed 2 bases from V and 4 bases from J; junction bases left unmatched: 5. Germline CDR1 KGHDR, CDR2 SFDVKD. The CDR3 consists of 16 residues. The CDR3 here is CATSDSRQGINEKLFF. The DNA of the CDR3 is TGTGCCACCAGTGATTCACGACAGGGGATTAATGAAAAACTGTTTTTT.

This clonotype was found many times. This chain links TRBV24-1 with TRBJ2-1; D is undetermined. The CDR3 covers 14 residues. Trimming pared 8 bases from V and 0 bases from J, leaving 10 bases between. Germline V gene sequence: CDR1 KGHDR, CDR2 SFDVKD. For the CDR3, the DNA is TGTGCCACCACAAGTCCGAGCTCCTACAATGAGCAGTTCTTC. As protein: CATTSPSSYNEQFF.

This clonotype has a count of ten or more. V and J are TRBV19 and TRBJ1-2; D unresolved. Germline V gene lookup returns CDR1 LNHDA and CDR2 SQIVND (reference sequence). The ends were cut back, 8 bases at V and 5 bases at J, with 18 bases in the middle. This CDR3 has 14 amino acids. CDR3 region: CASLTPRRGYGYTF. The CDR3 nucleotides read TGTGCCAGTCTAACTCCGCGACGAGGATATGGCTACACCTTC.

CDR3 coding DNA: TGTGCCAGCGACCCTAGCGGGAGTAGGATCGATGAGCAGTTCTTC. This sequence encodes CASDPSGSRIDEQFF. The chain couples TRBV9 to TRBJ2-1; 10 bases line up with TRBD2. J gave up 8 bases and V 7 bases, and 12 bases lay outside the gene matches. The V gene's germline CDR1 is SGDLS and CDR2 YYNGEE. The CDR3 is 15 residues long.

The rearrangement uses TRBV28 and TRBJ1-1, with a tentative D call TRBD1 (5 bases). The germline V gene has CDR1 MDHEN and CDR2 SYDVKM. V was clipped by 6 bases and J by 5 bases, with 13 bases between them. The CDR3 covers 13 residues. The CDR3 sequence is CASRGAGRTEAFF. CDR3 DNA: TGTGCCAGCAGAGGGGCCGGGAGAACTGAAGCTTTCTTT.

Worth noting for this clonotype: A much larger clone lies one base from this, so it may be a read error. The chain combines TRBV2 with TRBJ2-7; D is unclear. V gave up 4 bases and J gave up 4 bases, with 5 bases separating them. CDR3 size: 11 residues. Germline V gene data show CDR1 as SNHLY and CDR2 as FYNNEI. DNA of the CDR3: TGTGCCAGCAGTGGAAGGTACGAGCAGTACTTC. Translated: CASSGRYEQYF. The variable domain in full, with the rest retrieved from reference TRBV2 and TRBJ2-7, is EPEVTQTPSHQVTQMGQEVILRCVPISNHLYFYWYRQILGQKVEFLVSFYNNEISEKSEIFDDQFSVERPDGSNFTLKIRSTKLEDSAMYFCASSGRYEQYFGPGTRLTVT.

This clonotype was observed at least ten times. The V call is TRBV30, the J call TRBJ1-5, with TRBD1 as a possible D gene (5 bases). This CDR3 comprises 14 residues. The germline gives CDR1 GTSNPN, CDR2 SVGIG (reference sequence). The ends were cut back, 0 bases at V and 7 bases at J, with 13 bases in the middle. The CDR3 sequence is CAWSVYGGGQPQHF. DNA for the CDR3: TGTGCCTGGAGTGTTTACGGGGGGGGACAGCCCCAGCATTTT. Complete variable domain (other parts from reference TRBV30 and TRBJ1-5): SQTIHQWPATLVQPVGSPLSLECTVEGTSNPNLYWYRQAAGRGLQLLFYSVGIGQISSEVPQNLSASRPQDRQFILSSKKLLLSDSGFYLCAWSVYGGGQPQHFGDGTRLSIL.

The table lists this clonotype with many counts. This chain's CDR3 is CSASPRLIQETQYF. As DNA, the CDR3 is TGCAGTGCTAGCCCTAGACTAATCCAAGAGACCCAGTACTTC. The chain recombines TRBV20-1 with TRBJ2-5; a possible D gene is TRBD2 (5 bases). Germline CDR1 reads DFQATT; CDR2 reads SNEGSKA (reference sequence). The CDR3 runs 14 residues. The V gene lost 3 bases and the J gene lost 1 base, with 12 bases spanning the gap.

There are many counts of this clonotype. DNA of the CDR3: TGTGCCACCAGTGATACTAGCGGGAGTCGCCACGAGCAGTACTTC. As protein: CATSDTSGSRHEQYF. V is TRBV24-1 and J is TRBJ2-7; TRBD2 aligns across 11 bases. Germline lookup yields CDR1 KGHDR and CDR2 SFDVKD. Trimming at V came to 3 bases and at J to 5 bases, leaving 5 bases not matched to a gene. The CDR3 is 15 amino acids.

This clonotype showed up just a few times. The V and J genes are TRBV9 and TRBJ1-2; D not certain. Germline assignment: CDR1 SGDLS and CDR2 YYNGEE. V was pared by 3 bases and J by 4 bases, with 10 bases between. This CDR3 has 13 amino acids. The CDR3 DNA sequence: TGTGCCAGCAGCGCCGACGGCACCTATGGCTACACCTTC. Its translation is CASSADGTYGYTF.

This clonotype was detected many times. The chain is built from TRBV20-1 and TRBJ2-7; the match to TRBD2 covers 8 bases. This CDR3 comprises 19 residues. The V segment lost 0 bases and the J segment 0 bases; nucleotides outside the gene matches: 16. Germline V gene data show CDR1 as DFQATT and CDR2 as SNEGSKA (reference sequence). The CDR3 region is CSARDGRRLTGGSSYEQYF. The CDR3 nucleotides read TGCAGTGCTAGAGATGGCCGCAGGTTGACGGGAGGGAGCTCCTACGAGCAGTACTTC.

In its sample, this clonotype was seen many times. V usage is TRBV28 and J usage is TRBJ2-7, with D hard to call. This CDR3 region has 14 residues. In germline, CDR1 is MDHEN, CDR2 SYDVKM. The germline V and J ends were trimmed by 4 bases and 2 bases, with 12 bases remaining between them. CDR3 sequence: CASSSRPPPYEQYF. In DNA form, the CDR3 reads TGTGCCAGCAGTTCGCGCCCTCCCCCCTACGAGCAGTACTTC.

This clonotype was observed many times. The chain couples TRBV14 to TRBJ2-7; D is perhaps TRBD2 (6 bases). The CDR3 consists of 14 residues. Trimming removed 4 bases from V and 7 bases from J, with 17 bases in between. Germline V lookup: CDR1 SGHDN, CDR2 FVKESK. The CDR3, as DNA: TGTGCCAGCAGCCTGGGGACTCTCTCGGGGGAGCAGTACTTC. It codes for CASSLGTLSGEQYF.

This clonotype was recorded a few times. J is TRBJ1-1 and V is TRBV24-1; D is unresolved. Between the trimmed V and J ends, which lost 0 bases and 1 base, there was a span of 14 bases. The germline CDR1 and CDR2 sequences are KGHDR and SFDVKD. This CDR3 has 17 amino acids. The CDR3: CATSDLGVVPTNTEAFF. CDR3 in DNA: TGTGCCACCAGTGATTTGGGGGTTGTGCCTACGAACACTGAAGCTTTCTTT.

This clonotype appeared many times. The gene calls are TRBV27 and TRBJ2-2; no reliable D call. V was pared by 11 bases and J by 0 bases, with 34 bases between. CDR1 and CDR2 from the germline V gene are MNHEY and SMNVEV (reference sequence). The CDR3 has 21 amino acids. The CDR3 region is CAQFMGLVPRDAPSNTGELFF. The CDR3 DNA is TGTGCCCAGTTCATGGGCTTGGTCCCCAGAGACGCCCCTTCGAACACCGGGGAGCTGTTTTTT.